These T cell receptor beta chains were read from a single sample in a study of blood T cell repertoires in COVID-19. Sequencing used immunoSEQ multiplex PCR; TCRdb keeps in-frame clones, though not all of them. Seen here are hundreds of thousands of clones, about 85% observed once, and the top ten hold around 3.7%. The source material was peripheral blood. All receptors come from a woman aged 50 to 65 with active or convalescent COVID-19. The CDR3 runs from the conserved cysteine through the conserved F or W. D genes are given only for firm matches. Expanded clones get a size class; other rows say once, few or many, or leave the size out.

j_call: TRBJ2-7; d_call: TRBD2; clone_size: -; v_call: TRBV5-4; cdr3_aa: CASSLAASGRDTHEQYF; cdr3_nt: TGTGCCAGCAGCTTGGCGGCTAGCGGGAGAGACACCCACGAGCAGTACTTC
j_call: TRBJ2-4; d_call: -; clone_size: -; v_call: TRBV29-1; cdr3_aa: CSVRRGSRGGDPAKNIQYF; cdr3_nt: TGCAGCGTTCGGAGGGGATCCAGAGGAGGGGACCCAGCCAAAAACATTCAGTACTTC
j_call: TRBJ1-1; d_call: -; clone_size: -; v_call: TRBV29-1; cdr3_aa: CSVGGRLSVTEAFF; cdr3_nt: TGCAGCGTAGGGGGAAGGCTGTCGGTCACTGAAGCTTTCTTT
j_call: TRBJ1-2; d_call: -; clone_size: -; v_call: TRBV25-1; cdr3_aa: CASTSNRGKGYTF; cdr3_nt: TGTGCCAGCACGAGCAATCGGGGGAAGGGCTACACCTTC
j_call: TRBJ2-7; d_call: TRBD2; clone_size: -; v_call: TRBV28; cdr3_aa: CASRGSGPVAYEQYF; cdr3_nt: TGTGCCAGCAGAGGTAGCGGGCCTGTCGCCTACGAGCAGTACTTC
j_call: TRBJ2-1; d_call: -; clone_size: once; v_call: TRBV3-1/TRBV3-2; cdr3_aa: CASSTGDLQFF; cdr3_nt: TGTGCCAGCAGCACGGGGGACCTCCAGTTCTTC
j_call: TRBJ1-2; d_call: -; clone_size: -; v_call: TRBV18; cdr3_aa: CASSLSDSRPYGYTF; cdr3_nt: TGTGCCAGCTCCCTCTCGGACAGCCGACCCTATGGCTACACCTTC
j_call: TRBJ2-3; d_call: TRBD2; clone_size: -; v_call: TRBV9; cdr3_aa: CASSAVAGGPDADTQYF; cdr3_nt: TGTGCCAGCAGCGCGGTAGCGGGAGGGCCTGACGCAGATACGCAGTATTTT
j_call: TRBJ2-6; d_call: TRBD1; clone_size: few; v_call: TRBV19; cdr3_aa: CASSHRTGGSGANVLTF; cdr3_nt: TGTGCCAGTAGCCATCGGACAGGGGGCTCTGGGGCCAACGTCCTGACTTTC
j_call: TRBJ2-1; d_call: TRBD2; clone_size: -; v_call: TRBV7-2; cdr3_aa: CASSLRPGLESYEQFF; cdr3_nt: TGTGCCAGCAGCCTAAGGCCGGGACTAGAGAGCTATGAGCAGTTCTTC
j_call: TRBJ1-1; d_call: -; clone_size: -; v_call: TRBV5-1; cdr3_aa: CASSRTVNTEAFF; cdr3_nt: TGCGCCAGCAGCCGGACAGTGAACACTGAAGCTTTCTTT
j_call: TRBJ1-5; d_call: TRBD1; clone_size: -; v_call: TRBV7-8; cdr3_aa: CASSLVPRQGYQPQHF; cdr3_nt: TGTGCCAGCAGCTTAGTACCTCGACAGGGCTATCAGCCCCAGCATTTT
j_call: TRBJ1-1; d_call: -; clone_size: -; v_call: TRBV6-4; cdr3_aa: CASSEWPNTEAFF; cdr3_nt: TGTGCCAGCAGTGAATGGCCGAACACTGAAGCTTTCTTT
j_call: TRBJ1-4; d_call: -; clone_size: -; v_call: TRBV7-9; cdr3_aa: CASSRGANEKLFF; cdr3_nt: TGTGCCAGCAGCCGGGGGGCTAATGAAAAACTGTTTTTT
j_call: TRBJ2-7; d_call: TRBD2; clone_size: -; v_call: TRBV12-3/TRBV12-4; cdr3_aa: CASSSGRMSEQYF; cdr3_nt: TGTGCCAGCAGCTCCGGGAGGATGAGCGAGCAGTACTTC
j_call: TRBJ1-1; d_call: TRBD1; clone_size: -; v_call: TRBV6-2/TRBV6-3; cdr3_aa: CASSYPQGEEAFF; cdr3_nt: TGTGCCAGCAGTTACCCACAGGGGGAGGAAGCTTTCTTT
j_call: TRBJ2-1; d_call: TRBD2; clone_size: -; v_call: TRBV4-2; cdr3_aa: CASSTQTSGKEQFF; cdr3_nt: TGTGCCAGCAGCACCCAGACTAGCGGTAAGGAGCAGTTCTTC
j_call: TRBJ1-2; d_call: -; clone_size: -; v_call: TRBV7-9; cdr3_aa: CASSPGRGTDGGYTF; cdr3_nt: TGTGCCAGCAGCCCAGGGCGTGGAACGGACGGCGGCTACACCTTC
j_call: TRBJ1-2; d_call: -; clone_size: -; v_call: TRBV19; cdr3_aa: CASTDRRGSYGYTF; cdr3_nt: TGTGCCAGTACCGATCGGCGGGGTTCCTATGGCTACACCTTC
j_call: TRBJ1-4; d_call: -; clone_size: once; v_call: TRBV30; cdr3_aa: CAWSGATEDVTNEKLFF; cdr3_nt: TGTGCCTGGAGTGGGGCGACAGAAGACGTGACTAATGAAAAACTGTTTTTT
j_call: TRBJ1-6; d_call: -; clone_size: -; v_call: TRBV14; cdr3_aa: CASSQAGLQSPLHF; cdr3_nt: TGTGCCAGCAGCCAAGCAGGGTTGCAATCACCCCTCCACTTT
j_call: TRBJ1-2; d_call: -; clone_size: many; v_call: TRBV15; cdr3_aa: CATSGGLHGNYGYTF; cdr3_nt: TGTGCCACCAGCGGTGGACTTCACGGGAACTATGGCTACACCTTC
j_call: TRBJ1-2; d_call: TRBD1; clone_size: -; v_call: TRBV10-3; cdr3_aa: CAIRLNTGTGNGYTF; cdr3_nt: TGTGCCATCAGGCTCAATACCGGGACAGGGAATGGCTACACCTTC
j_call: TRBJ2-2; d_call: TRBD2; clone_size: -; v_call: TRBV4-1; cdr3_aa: CASSRDGTSGNTGELFF; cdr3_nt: TGCGCCAGCAGCCGAGACGGGACTAGCGGGAACACCGGGGAGCTGTTTTTT
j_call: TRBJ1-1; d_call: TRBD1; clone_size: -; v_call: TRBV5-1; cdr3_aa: CASSLLKSTGALLNTEAFF; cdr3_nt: TGCGCCAGCAGCTTACTCAAATCGACAGGGGCCCTACTGAACACTGAAGCTTTCTTT
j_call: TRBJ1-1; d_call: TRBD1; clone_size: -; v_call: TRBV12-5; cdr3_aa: CASGPDRDITEAFF; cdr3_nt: TGTGCTAGTGGTCCAGACAGGGATATTACTGAAGCTTTCTTT
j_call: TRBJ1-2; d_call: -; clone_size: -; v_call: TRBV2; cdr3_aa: CAERTGTSNYGYTF; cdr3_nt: TGTGCCGAGAGGACCGGGACTTCTAACTATGGCTACACCTTC
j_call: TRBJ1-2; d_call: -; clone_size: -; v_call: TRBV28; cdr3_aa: CASSFGQNYGYTF; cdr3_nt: TGTGCCAGCAGTTTTGGACAGAACTATGGCTACACCTTC
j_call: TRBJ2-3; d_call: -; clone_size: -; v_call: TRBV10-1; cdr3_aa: CASSGLGRTDTQYF; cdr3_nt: TGCGCCAGCAGTGGACTGGGGCGCACAGATACGCAGTATTTT
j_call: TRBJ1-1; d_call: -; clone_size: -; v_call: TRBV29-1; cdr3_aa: CSSGPGQPGENTEAFF; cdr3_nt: TGCAGCTCCGGACCCGGACAGCCCGGGGAGAACACTGAAGCTTTCTTT
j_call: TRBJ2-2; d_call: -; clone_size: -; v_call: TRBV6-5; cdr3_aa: CASSHNGELFF; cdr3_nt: TGTGCCAGCAGTCACAACGGGGAGCTGTTTTTT
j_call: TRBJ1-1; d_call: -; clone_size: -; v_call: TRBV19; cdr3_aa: CASSIRGSTEAFF; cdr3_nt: TGTGCCAGTAGTATACGGGGGAGCACTGAAGCTTTCTTT
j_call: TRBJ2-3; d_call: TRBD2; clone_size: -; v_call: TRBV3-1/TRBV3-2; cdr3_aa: CASSQASGGFTDTQYF; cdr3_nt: TGTGCCAGCAGCCAAGCTAGCGGAGGCTTCACAGATACGCAGTATTTT
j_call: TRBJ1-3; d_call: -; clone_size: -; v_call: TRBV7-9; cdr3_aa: CASSSLSGNTIYF; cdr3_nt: TGTGCCAGCAGCTCCCTATCTGGAAACACCATATATTTT
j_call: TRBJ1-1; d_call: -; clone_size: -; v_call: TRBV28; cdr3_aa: CASSQQAMNTEAFF; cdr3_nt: TGTGCCAGCAGTCAACAGGCCATGAACACTGAAGCTTTCTTT
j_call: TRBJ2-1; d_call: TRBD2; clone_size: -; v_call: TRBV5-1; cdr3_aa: CASSFTSGDNEQFF; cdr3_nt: TGCGCCAGCAGCTTCACTAGCGGAGACAATGAGCAGTTCTTC
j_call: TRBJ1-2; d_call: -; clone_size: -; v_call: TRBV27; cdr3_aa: CASSPWQGTANYGYTF; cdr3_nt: TGTGCCAGCAGTCCATGGCAGGGAACGGCTAACTATGGCTACACCTTC
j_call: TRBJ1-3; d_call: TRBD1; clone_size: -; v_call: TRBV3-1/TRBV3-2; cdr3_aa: CASSQRGQGSSSGNTIYF; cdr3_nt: TGTGCCAGCAGCCAAAGAGGACAGGGGTCGAGCTCTGGAAACACCATATATTTT
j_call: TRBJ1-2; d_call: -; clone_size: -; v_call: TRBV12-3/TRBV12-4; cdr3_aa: CASSFSRGHGYTF; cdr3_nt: TGTGCCAGCAGTTTCTCCAGGGGACATGGCTACACCTTC
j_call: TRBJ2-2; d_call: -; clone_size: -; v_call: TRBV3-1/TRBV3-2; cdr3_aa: CASSQEARNTGELFF; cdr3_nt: TGTGCCAGCAGCCAAGAGGCCCGGAACACCGGGGAGCTGTTTTTT
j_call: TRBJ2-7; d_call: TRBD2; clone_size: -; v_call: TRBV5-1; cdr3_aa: CASSSNSGSYEQYF; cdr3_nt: TGCGCCAGCAGCTCGAATAGCGGGAGTTACGAGCAGTACTTC
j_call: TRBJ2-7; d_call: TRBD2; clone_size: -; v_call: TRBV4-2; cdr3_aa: CASSPYSGRALGYEQYF; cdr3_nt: TGTGCCAGCAGTCCCTATAGCGGGAGGGCCCTAGGGTACGAGCAGTACTTC
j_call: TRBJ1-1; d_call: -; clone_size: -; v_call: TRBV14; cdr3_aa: CASSQVGNTEAFF; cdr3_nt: TGTGCCAGCAGCCAAGTCGGGAACACTGAAGCTTTCTTT
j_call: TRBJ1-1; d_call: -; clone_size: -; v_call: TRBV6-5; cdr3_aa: CAGLTRGMNTEAFF; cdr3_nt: TGTGCCGGGTTAACTAGAGGGATGAACACTGAAGCTTTCTTT
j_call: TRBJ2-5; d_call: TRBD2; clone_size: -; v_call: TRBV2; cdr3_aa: CASTETSGQETQYF; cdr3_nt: TGTGCCAGCACAGAGACTAGCGGACAAGAGACCCAGTACTTC
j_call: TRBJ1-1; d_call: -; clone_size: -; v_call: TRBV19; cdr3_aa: CASRPPGVGVTEAFF; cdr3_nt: TGTGCCAGTAGGCCTCCCGGGGTCGGGGTCACTGAAGCTTTCTTT
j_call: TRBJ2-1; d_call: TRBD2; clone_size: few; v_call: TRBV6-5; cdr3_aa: CASATGTRENEQFF; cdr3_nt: TGTGCCAGTGCCACCGGGACTAGGGAGAATGAGCAGTTCTTC
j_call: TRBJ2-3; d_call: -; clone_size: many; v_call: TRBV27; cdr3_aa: CASSTTVDTQYF; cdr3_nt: TGTGCCAGCAGCACAACCGTGGATACGCAGTATTTT
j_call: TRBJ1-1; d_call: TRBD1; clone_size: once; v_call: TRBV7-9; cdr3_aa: CASSFTGVGTEAFF; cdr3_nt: TGTGCCAGCAGCTTCACAGGGGTAGGGACTGAAGCTTTCTTT
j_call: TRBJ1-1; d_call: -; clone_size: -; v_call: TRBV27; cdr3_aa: CASSSPTVNTEAFF; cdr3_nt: TGTGCCAGCAGTTCCCCGACAGTGAACACTGAAGCTTTCTTT
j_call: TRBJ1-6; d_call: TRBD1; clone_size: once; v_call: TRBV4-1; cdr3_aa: CASSQGDHRGNSPLHF; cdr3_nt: TGCGCCAGCAGCCAAGGGGATCACAGGGGGAATTCACCCCTCCACTTT
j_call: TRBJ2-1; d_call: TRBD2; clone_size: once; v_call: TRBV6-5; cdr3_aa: CASRPRTSGYNEQFF; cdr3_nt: TGTGCCAGCAGACCCAGGACTAGCGGCTACAATGAGCAGTTCTTC
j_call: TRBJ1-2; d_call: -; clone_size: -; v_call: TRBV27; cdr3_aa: CASSLAGAKGYTF; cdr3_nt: TGTGCCAGCAGTTTGGCAGGGGCGAAGGGCTACACCTTC
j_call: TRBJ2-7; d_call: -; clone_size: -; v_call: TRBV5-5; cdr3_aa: CASSSRADSYEQYF; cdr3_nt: TGTGCCAGCAGCTCAAGAGCGGACTCCTACGAGCAGTACTTC
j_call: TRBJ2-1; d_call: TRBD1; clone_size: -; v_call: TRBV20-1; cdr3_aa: CSKYRGRQFF; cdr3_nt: TGCAGTAAATACAGGGGGCGGCAGTTCTTC
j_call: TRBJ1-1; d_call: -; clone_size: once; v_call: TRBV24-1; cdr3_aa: CATSDLIFPYTEAFF; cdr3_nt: TGTGCCACCAGTGATTTAATTTTCCCTTACACTGAAGCTTTCTTT
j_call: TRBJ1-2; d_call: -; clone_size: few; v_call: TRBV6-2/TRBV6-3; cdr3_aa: CASSYSAGPYGYTF; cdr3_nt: TGTGCCAGCAGTTACTCCGCGGGACCTTATGGCTACACCTTC
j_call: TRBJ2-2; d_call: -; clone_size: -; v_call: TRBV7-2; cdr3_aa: CASSTDTGELFF; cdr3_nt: TGTGCCAGCAGCACAGACACCGGGGAGCTGTTTTTT